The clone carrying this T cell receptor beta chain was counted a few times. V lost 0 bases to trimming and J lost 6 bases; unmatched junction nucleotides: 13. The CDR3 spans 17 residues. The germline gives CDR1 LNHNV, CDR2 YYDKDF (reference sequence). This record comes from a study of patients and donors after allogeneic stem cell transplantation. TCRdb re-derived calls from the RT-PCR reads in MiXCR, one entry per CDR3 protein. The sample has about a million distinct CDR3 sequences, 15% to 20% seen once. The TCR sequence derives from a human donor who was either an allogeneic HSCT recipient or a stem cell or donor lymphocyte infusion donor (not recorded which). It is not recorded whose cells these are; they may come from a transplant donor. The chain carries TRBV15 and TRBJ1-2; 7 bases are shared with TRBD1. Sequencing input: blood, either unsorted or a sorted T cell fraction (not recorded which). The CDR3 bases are TGTGCCACCAGCAGAGACTCCGGACAGGTTAATTCGCATGGCTACACCTTC. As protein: CATSRDSGQVNSHGYTF.